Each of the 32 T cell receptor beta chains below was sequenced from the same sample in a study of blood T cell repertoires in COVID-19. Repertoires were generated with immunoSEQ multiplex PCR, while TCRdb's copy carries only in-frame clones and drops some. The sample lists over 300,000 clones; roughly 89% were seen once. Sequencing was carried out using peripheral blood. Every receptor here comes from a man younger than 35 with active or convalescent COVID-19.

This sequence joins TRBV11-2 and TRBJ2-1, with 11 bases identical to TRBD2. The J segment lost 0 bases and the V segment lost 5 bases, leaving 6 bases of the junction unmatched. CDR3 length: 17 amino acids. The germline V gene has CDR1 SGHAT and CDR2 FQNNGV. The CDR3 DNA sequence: TGTGCCAGCAGCCCGGGACTAGCGGCCAGCTCCTACAATGAGCAGTTCTTC. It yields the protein CASSPGLAASSYNEQFF.

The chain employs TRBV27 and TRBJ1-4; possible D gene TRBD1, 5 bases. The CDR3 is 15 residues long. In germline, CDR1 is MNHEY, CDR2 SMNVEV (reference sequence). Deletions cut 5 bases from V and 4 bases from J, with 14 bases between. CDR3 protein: CASSNAAGLNEKLFF. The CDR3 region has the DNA TGTGCCAGCAGTAACGCGGCAGGGCTTAATGAAAAACTGTTTTTT.

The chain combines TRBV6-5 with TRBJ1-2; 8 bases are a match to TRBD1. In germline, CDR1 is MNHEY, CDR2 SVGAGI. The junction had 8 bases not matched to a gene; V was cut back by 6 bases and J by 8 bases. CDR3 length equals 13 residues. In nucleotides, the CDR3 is TGTGCCAGCAGACCGGGACAGGACCGCGGCTACACCTTC. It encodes CASRPGQDRGYTF.

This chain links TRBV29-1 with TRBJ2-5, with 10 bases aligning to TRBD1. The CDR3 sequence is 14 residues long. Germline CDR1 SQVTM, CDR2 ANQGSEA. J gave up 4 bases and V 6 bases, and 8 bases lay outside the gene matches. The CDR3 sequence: CSVRRDRGGETQYF. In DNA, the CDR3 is TGCAGCGTGCGAAGGGACAGGGGAGGAGAGACCCAGTACTTC.

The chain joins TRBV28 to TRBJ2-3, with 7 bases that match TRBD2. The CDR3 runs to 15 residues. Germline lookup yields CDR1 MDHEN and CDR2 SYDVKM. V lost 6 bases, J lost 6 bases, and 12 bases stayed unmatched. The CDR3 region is CASRTYLGGDDTQYF. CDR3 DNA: TGTGCCAGCAGGACATACTTGGGGGGGGATGATACGCAGTATTTT.

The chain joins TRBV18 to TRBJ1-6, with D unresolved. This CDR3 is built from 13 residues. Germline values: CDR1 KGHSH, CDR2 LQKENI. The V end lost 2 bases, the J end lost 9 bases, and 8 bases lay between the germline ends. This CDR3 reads CASSPNNPSPLHF. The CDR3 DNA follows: TGTGCCAGCTCACCAAACAATCCTTCACCCCTCCACTTT.

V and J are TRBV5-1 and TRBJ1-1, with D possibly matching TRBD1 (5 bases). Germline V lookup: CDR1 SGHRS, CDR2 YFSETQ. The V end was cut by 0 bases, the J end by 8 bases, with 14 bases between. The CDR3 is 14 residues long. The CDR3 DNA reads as TGCGCCAGCAGCTTGGGGGGCGGTAAGGGCGAAGCTTTCTTT. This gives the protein CASSLGGGKGEAFF.

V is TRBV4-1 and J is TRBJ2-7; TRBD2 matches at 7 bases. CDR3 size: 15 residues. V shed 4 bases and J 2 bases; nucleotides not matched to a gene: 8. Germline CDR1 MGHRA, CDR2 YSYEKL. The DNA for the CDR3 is TGCGCCAGCAGCCTGACCGCGACTAGCCCCTACGAGCAGTACTTC. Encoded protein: CASSLTATSPYEQYF.

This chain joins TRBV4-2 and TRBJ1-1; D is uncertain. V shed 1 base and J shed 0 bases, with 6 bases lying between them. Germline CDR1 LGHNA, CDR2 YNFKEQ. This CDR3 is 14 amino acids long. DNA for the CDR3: TGTGCCAGCAGCCAAGCACAGATGAACACTGAAGCTTTCTTT. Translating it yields CASSQAQMNTEAFF.

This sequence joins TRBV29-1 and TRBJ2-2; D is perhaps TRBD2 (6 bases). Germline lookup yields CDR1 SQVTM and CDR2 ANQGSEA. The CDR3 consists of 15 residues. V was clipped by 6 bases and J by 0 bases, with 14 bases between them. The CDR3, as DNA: TGCAGCGTACCTTGGGGAGGATCGAACACCGGGGAGCTGTTTTTT. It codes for CSVPWGGSNTGELFF.

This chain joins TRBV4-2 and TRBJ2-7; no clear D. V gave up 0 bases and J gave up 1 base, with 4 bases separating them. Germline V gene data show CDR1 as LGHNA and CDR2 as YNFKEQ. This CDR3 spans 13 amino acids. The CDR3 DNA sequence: TGTGCCAGCAGCCAAGACAGATCCTACGAGCAGTACTTC. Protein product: CASSQDRSYEQYF.

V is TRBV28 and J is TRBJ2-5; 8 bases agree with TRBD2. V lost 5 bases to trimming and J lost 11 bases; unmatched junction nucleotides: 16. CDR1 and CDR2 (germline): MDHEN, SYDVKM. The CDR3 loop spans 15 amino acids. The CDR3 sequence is CASSPQGGGPIKQYF. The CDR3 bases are TGTGCCAGCAGTCCCCAGGGCGGGGGGCCTATAAAACAGTACTTC.

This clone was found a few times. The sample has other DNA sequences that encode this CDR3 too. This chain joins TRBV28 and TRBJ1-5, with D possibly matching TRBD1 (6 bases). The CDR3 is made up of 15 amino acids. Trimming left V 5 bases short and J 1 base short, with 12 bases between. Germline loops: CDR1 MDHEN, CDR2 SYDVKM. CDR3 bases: TGTGCCAGCAGTAAGACCGGGACAAGCAATCAGCCCCAGCATTTT. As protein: CASSKTGTSNQPQHF.

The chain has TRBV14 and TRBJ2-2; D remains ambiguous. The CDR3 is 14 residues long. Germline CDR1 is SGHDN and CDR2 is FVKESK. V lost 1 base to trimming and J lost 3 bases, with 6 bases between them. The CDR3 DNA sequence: TGTGCCAGCAGCCAAGGTCACTACACCGGGGAGCTGTTTTTT. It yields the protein CASSQGHYTGELFF.

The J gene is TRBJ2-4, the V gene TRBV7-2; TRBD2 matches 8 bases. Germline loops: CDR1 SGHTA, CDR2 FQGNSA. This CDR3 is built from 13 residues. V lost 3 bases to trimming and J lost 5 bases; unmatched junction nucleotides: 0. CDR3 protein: CASSFGGENIQYF. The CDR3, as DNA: TGTGCCAGCAGCTTCGGGGGGGAAAACATTCAGTACTTC. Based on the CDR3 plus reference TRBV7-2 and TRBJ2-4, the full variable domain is GAGVSQSPSNKVTEKGKDVELRCDPISGHTALYWYRQSLGQGLEFLIYFQGNSAPDKSGLPSDRFSAERTGGSVSTLTIQRTQQEDSAVYLCASSFGGENIQYFGAGTRLSVL.

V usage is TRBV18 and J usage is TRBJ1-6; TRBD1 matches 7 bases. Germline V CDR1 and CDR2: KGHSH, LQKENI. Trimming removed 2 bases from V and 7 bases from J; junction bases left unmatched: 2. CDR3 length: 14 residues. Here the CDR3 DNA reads TGTGCCAGCTCACCAGACAGGGAAAATTCACCCCTCCACTTT. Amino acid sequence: CASSPDRENSPLHF. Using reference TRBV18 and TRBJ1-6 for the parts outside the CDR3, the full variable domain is NAGVMQNPRHLVRRRGQEARLRCSPMKGHSHVYWYRQLPEEGLKFMVYLQKENIIDESGMPKERFSAEFPKEGPSILRIQQVVRGDSAAYFCASSPDRENSPLHFGNGTRLTVT.

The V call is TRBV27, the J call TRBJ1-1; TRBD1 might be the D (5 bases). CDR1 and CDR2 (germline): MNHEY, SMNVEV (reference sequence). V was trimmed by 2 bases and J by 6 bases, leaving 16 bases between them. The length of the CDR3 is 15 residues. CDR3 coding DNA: TGTGCCAGCAGTTTAGGGTGGCAGGGCTCGGCTGAAGCTTTCTTT. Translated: CASSLGWQGSAEAFF.

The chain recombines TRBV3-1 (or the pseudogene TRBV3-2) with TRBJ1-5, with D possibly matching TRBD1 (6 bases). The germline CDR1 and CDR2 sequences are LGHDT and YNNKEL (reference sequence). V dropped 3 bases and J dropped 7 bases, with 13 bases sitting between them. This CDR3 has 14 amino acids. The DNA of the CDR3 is TGTGCCAGCAGCCAGTGGGACATCAGACAGCCCCAGCATTTT. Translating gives CASSQWDIRQPQHF.

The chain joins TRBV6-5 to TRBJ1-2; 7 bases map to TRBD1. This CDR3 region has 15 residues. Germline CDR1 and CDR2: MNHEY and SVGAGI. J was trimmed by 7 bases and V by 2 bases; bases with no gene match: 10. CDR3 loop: CASSYGHRGDGGYTF. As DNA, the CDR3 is TGTGCCAGCAGTTACGGTCACAGGGGAGATGGTGGCTACACCTTC.

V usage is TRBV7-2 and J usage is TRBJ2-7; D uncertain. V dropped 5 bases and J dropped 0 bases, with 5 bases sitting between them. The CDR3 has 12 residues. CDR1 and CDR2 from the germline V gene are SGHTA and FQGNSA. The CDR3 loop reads CASSASSYEQYF. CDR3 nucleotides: TGTGCCAGCAGCGCCAGCTCCTACGAGCAGTACTTC.

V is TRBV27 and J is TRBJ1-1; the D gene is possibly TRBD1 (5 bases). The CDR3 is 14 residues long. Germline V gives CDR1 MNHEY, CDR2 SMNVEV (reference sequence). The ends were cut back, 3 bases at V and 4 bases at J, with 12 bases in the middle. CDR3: CASSFGGGGTEAFF. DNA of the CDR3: TGTGCCAGCAGTTTTGGGGGAGGTGGCACTGAAGCTTTCTTT.

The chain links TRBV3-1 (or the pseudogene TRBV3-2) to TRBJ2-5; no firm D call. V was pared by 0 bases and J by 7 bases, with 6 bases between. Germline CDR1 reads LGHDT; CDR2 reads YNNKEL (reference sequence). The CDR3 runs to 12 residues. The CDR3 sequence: CASSQDLPTQYF. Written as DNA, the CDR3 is TGTGCCAGCAGCCAAGACCTTCCGACCCAGTACTTC.

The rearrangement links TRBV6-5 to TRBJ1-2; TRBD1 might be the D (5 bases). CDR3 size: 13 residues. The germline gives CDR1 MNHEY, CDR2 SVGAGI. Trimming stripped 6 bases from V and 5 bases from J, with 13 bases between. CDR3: CASSVTGYYGYTF. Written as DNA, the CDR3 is TGTGCCAGCAGCGTCACAGGATATTATGGCTACACCTTC.

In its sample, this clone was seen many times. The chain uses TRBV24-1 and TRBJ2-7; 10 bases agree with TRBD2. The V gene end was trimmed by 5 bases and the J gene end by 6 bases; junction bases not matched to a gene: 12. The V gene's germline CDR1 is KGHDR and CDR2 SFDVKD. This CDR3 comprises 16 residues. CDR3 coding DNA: TGTGCCACCAGTGTCACGGCTAGCGGGAGTATGAGCGAGCAGTACTTC. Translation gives CATSVTASGSMSEQYF.

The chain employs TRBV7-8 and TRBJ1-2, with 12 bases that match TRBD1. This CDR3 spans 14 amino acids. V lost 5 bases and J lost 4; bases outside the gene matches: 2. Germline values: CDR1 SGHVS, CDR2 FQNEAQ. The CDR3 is CASSPGQGAYGYTF. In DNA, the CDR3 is TGTGCCAGCAGCCCGGGACAGGGGGCCTATGGCTACACCTTC. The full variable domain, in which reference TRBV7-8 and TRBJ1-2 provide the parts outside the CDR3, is GAGVSQSPRYKVAKRGQDVALRCDPISGHVSLFWYQQALGQGPEFLTYFQNEAQLDKSGLPSDRFFAERPEGSVSTLKIQRTQQEDSAVYLCASSPGQGAYGYTFGSGTRLTVV.

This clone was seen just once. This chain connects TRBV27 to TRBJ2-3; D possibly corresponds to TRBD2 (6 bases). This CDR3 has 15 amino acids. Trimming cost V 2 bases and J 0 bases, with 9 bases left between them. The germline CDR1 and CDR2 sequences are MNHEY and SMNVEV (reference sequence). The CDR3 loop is CASSLVAASTDTQYF. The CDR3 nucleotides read TGTGCCAGCAGTTTAGTAGCGGCGAGCACAGATACGCAGTATTTT.

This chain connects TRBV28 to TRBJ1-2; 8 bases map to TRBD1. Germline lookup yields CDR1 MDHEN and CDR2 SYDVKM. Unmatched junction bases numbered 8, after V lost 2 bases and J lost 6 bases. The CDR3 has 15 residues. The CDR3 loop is CASSLPPGRGHGYTF. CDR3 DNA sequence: TGTGCCAGCAGTTTACCCCCCGGCAGGGGGCATGGCTACACCTTC.

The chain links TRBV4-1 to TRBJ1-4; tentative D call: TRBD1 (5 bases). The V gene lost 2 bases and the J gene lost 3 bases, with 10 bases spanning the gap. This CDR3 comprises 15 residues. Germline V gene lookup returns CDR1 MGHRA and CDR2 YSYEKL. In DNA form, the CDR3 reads TGCGCCAGCAGCCAATCAGGGTTGGCTAATGAAAAACTGTTTTTT. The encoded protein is CASSQSGLANEKLFF.

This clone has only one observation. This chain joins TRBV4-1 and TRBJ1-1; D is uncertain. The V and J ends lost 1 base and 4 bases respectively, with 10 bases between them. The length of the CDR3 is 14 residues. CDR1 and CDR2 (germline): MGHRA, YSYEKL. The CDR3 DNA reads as TGCGCCAGCAGCCAAGCGGGGTTCGGCACTGAAGCTTTCTTT. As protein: CASSQAGFGTEAFF.

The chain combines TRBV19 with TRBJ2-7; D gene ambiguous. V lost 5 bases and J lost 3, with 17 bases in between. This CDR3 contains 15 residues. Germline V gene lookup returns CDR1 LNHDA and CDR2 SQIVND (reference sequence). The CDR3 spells CASSAQNYPLYEQYF. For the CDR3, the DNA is TGTGCCAGTAGTGCACAGAATTACCCCCTCTACGAGCAGTACTTC.

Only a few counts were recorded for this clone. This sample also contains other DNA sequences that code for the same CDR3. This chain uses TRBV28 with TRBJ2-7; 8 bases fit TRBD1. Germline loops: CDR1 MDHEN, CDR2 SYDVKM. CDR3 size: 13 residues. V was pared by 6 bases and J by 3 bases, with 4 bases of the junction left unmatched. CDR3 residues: CASSTGGSYEQYF. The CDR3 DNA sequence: TGTGCCAGCAGCACAGGGGGGAGCTACGAGCAGTACTTC.

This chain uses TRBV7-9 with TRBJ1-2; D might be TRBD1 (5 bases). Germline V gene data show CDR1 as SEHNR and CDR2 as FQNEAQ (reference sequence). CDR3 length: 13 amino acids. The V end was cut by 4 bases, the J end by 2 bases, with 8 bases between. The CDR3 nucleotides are TGTGCCAGCAGCTCGCCAGGGAACTATGGCTACACCTTC. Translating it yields CASSSPGNYGYTF.